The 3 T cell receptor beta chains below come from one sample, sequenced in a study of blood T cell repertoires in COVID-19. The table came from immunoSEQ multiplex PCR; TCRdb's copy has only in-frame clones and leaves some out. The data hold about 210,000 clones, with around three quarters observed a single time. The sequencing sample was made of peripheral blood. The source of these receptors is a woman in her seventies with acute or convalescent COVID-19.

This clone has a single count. This CDR3 is CASSLDSGSPLHF. The CDR3 nucleotides read TGCGCCAGCAGCTTGGACAGTGGTTCACCCCTCCACTTT. The chain uses TRBV5-1 and TRBJ1-6; D unclear. Germline assignment: CDR1 SGHRS and CDR2 YFSETQ. The CDR3 covers 13 residues. Trimming took off 0 bases at V and 9 bases at J, with 7 bases between the two ends.

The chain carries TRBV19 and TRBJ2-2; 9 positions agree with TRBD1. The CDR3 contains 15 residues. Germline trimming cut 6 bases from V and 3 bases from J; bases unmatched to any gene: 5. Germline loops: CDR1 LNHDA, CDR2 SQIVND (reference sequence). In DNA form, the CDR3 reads TGTGCCAGTAGCGGGACAGGGAGAGACACCGGGGAGCTGTTTTTT. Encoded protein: CASSGTGRDTGELFF.

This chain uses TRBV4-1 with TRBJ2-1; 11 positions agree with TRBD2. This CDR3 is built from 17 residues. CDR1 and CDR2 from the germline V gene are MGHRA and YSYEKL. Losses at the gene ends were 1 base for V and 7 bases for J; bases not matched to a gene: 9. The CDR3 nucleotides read TGCGCCAGCAGCCAAGTCGTGCTAGCGGGGGGAGGTAATGAGCAGTTCTTC. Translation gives CASSQVVLAGGGNEQFF.